Presented here are 24 T cell receptor beta chains from one specimen sequenced in a study of blood T cells in healthy people across ages. Primed by a sample-barcoded 5' primer and a J-beta primer mix, a second PCR proceeded for 7 to 11 cycles. One entry per CDR3 protein results from TCRdb running MiXCR on the 5' RACE reads. The sample records under 700,000 distinct CDR3 sequences, about 25% being singletons. This sample was shared with a second study, whose subject was T cells of mothers and their children.

What was sequenced was blood. Receptors were obtained from a boy between 10 and 17 years old in good health.

Only a few counts were recorded for this clonotype. The chain links TRBV9 to TRBJ2-7; 8 bases line up with TRBD1. Germline V gives CDR1 SGDLS, CDR2 YYNGEE. This CDR3 has 14 amino acids. V gave up 5 bases and J gave up 2 bases; unmatched junction bases: 6. The CDR3 sequence is CASSADRVPYEQYF. The CDR3 DNA reads as TGTGCCAGCAGTGCGGACAGGGTCCCCTACGAGCAGTACTTC.

V and J are TRBV7-3 and TRBJ2-5; 9 nucleotides line up with TRBD2. This CDR3 is 14 amino acids long. J gave up 3 bases and V 5 bases, and 4 bases lay outside the gene matches. CDR1 is SGHTA and CDR2 is FQGTGA in the germline V gene. The CDR3 region is CASSVAGAKETQYF. The DNA for the CDR3 is TGTGCCAGCAGCGTAGCGGGAGCTAAAGAGACCCAGTACTTC.

The chain recombines TRBV3-1 with TRBJ1-4, with D perhaps matching TRBD1 (5 bases). Germline values: CDR1 LGHDT, CDR2 YNNKEL (reference sequence). Trimming took off 2 bases at V and 3 bases at J, with 7 bases between the two ends. This CDR3 spans 14 amino acids. CDR3 nucleotides: TGTGCCAGCAGCCAACGGGGGTCTAATGAAAAACTGTTTTTT. Residues: CASSQRGSNEKLFF.

This clonotype has only a few counts. The rearrangement joins TRBV29-1 to TRBJ2-7; no clear D. The CDR3 has 12 amino acids. Looked up from germline, CDR1 is SQVTM and CDR2 is ANQGSEA. V lost 3 bases and J 5 bases, leaving 11 bases between the germline ends. The CDR3 spells CSVEWGSHEQYF. For the CDR3, the DNA is TGCAGCGTTGAGTGGGGTAGCCACGAGCAGTACTTC.

This clonotype was observed a handful of times. The J gene is TRBJ2-1, the V gene TRBV29-1; TRBD2 aligns across 8 bases. Germline V CDR1 and CDR2: SQVTM, ANQGSEA. The CDR3 has 16 amino acids. V dropped 0 bases and J dropped 8; count of bases not matched to a gene: 12. The CDR3 DNA sequence: TGCAGCGTTGAAGATCCAAACGGGAGGGCCGGGGATGAGCAGTTCTTC. Translated, it gives CSVEDPNGRAGDEQFF.

The J gene is TRBJ2-1, the V gene TRBV29-1; TRBD2 matches at 8 bases. The V gene end was trimmed by 4 bases and the J gene end by 5 bases; junction bases not matched to a gene: 10. The length of the CDR3 is 15 residues. CDR1 is SQVTM and CDR2 is ANQGSEA in the germline V gene. CDR3 sequence: CSVGGSSGRNNEQFF. CDR3 DNA sequence: TGCAGCGTTGGGGGGTCTAGCGGGCGGAACAATGAGCAGTTCTTC.

The chain employs TRBV24-1 and TRBJ2-1; D uncertain. Germline CDR1 KGHDR, CDR2 SFDVKD. The CDR3 is 16 amino acids. V was clipped by 3 bases and J by 2 bases, with 13 bases between them. Here the CDR3 reads CATSDTDTYPYNEQFF. CDR3 DNA sequence: TGTGCCACCAGTGATACCGACACGTACCCCTACAATGAGCAGTTCTTC.

This clonotype occurred a few times. The CDR3, as DNA: TGCAGTGCTAGATCCGAGGCAGAGACCCAGTACTTC. It yields the protein CSARSEAETQYF. The rearrangement joins TRBV20-1 to TRBJ2-5; D unresolved. V shed 2 bases and J shed 4 bases, with 8 bases lying between them. The CDR3 runs to 12 residues. CDR1 DFQATT and CDR2 SNEGSKA come from the germline V gene (reference sequence).

This clonotype was picked up a small number of times. J is TRBJ2-5 and V is TRBV7-9; 8 bases fit TRBD1. V shed 6 bases, J shed 5 bases, and the junction held 11 bases outside the gene matches. The CDR3 spans 15 residues. Germline-derived CDR1 and CDR2 are SEHNR and FQNEAQ (reference sequence). DNA for the CDR3: TGTGCCAGCAGACCCGGCAGGGGGCCAGTGGAGACCCAGTACTTC. Protein: CASRPGRGPVETQYF.

This clonotype occurred a few times. The CDR3 DNA is TGCAGTGCTAGAGGAGAATCAAGCGGTTTCTCCTACAATGAGCAGTTCTTC. It encodes CSARGESSGFSYNEQFF. The chain couples TRBV20-1 to TRBJ2-1; TRBD2 is a possible D gene (5 bases). This CDR3 is built from 17 residues. Trimming took off 1 base at V and 0 bases at J, with 16 bases between the two ends. Germline-derived CDR1 and CDR2 are DFQATT and SNEGSKA (reference sequence).

This clonotype has just one count. The chain employs TRBV5-1 and TRBJ2-7, with 14 bases aligning to TRBD2. The ends lost 4 bases at V and 0 bases at J; junction bases unmatched: 6. This CDR3 contains 17 residues. The germline V gene encodes CDR1 SGHRS and CDR2 YFSETQ. This CDR3 reads CASSPRTSGGSSYEQYF. The CDR3 nucleotides read TGCGCCAGCAGCCCAAGGACTAGCGGGGGGAGCTCCTACGAGCAGTACTTC.

This chain connects TRBV5-5 to TRBJ2-1; no clear D gene. The ends were cut back, 0 bases at V and 5 bases at J, with 12 bases in the middle. Germline loops: CDR1 SGHKS, CDR2 YYEKEE (reference sequence). The CDR3 extends over 15 amino acids. CDR3 in DNA: TGTGCCAGCAGCTTGGGATCTAGGATGGACAATGAGCAGTTCTTC. Encoded protein: CASSLGSRMDNEQFF.

The CDR3: CASSPAGVLGGELFF. Written as DNA, the CDR3 is TGCGCCAGCAGCCCGGCGGGAGTTCTCGGCGGGGAGCTGTTTTTT. The rearrangement links TRBV5-1 to TRBJ2-2, with TRBD2 matching over 7 bases. Germline trimming cut 4 bases from V and 7 bases from J; bases unmatched to any gene: 10. Germline CDR1 SGHRS, CDR2 YFSETQ. The CDR3 totals 15 residues.

The V and J genes are TRBV4-1 and TRBJ2-7, with a weak D call TRBD2 (5 bases). The length of the CDR3 is 15 residues. The V end was cut by 1 base, the J end by 2 bases, with 12 bases between. From germline, CDR1 is MGHRA and CDR2 YSYEKL. CDR3 nucleotides: TGCGCCAGCAGCCAAGCGGACTCACTAGCCTACGAGCAGTACTTC. It yields the protein CASSQADSLAYEQYF.

The sample holds many counts of this clonotype. The V call is TRBV4-1, the J call TRBJ2-7; D gene uncertain. The CDR3 sequence is 12 residues long. Germline-derived CDR1 and CDR2 are MGHRA and YSYEKL. The V end was cut by 1 base, the J end by 5 bases, with 6 bases between. Here the CDR3 DNA reads TGCGCCAGCAGCCAAGTAAGGGACGAGCAGTACTTC. This codes for CASSQVRDEQYF.

Note on this clonotype: This clone may be a read error of a much larger clone one base away. The chain is built from TRBV7-2 and TRBJ2-7; D is ambiguous. This CDR3 is 11 amino acids long. The germline gives CDR1 SGHTA, CDR2 FQGNSA. The chain's CDR3 is CPSSVFYEQYF. CDR3 bases: TGTCCCAGCAGCGTATTCTACGAGCAGTACTTC.

This clonotype was picked up a small number of times. The V and J genes are TRBV15 and TRBJ2-3; D remains ambiguous. Germline lookup yields CDR1 LNHNV and CDR2 YYDKDF (reference sequence). The CDR3 is 14 residues long. Deletions cut 0 bases from V and 4 bases from J, with 8 bases between. CDR3 nucleotide sequence: TGTGCCACCAGCAGAGATAGTAGGGCAGATACGCAGTATTTT. Its protein is CATSRDSRADTQYF.

V and J are TRBV7-8 and TRBJ2-5; weak D call: TRBD2 (5 bases). Trimming took 5 bases from V and 3 from J, leaving 13 bases between them. The CDR3 loop spans 14 amino acids. CDR1 and CDR2 from the germline V gene are SGHVS and FQNEAQ. CDR3 protein: CASSPSGFEETQYF. In DNA form, the CDR3 reads TGTGCCAGCAGCCCCTCGGGGTTTGAAGAGACCCAGTACTTC.

Here the CDR3 reads CATLGLAGLAPFF. DNA for the CDR3: TGTGCCACCTTGGGACTAGCGGGCCTCGCGCCGTTCTTC. This chain uses TRBV28 with TRBJ2-1, with TRBD2 matching over 12 bases. Germline V CDR1 and CDR2: MDHEN, SYDVKM. The CDR3 is made up of 13 amino acids. The J segment lost 15 bases and the V segment lost 10 bases, leaving 13 bases of the junction unmatched.

This clonotype was observed a few times. This chain uses TRBV7-9 with TRBJ2-7; no clear D gene. V lost 5 bases, J lost 1 base, and 9 bases lay in between. The CDR3 spans 13 residues. Germline V gene lookup returns CDR1 SEHNR and CDR2 FQNEAQ (reference sequence). The CDR3 spells CASSVPGSYEQYF. CDR3 nucleotides: TGTGCCAGCAGCGTGCCGGGTTCCTACGAGCAGTACTTC.

This clonotype was seen only a few times. This sequence joins TRBV28 and TRBJ2-2, with unresolved D. Germline V gives CDR1 MDHEN, CDR2 SYDVKM. This CDR3 comprises 13 residues. The V end lost 2 bases, the J end lost 3 bases, and 4 bases lay between the germline ends. CDR3 in amino acids: CASSLDHTGELFF. CDR3 DNA sequence: TGTGCCAGCAGTTTAGACCACACCGGGGAGCTGTTTTTT.

The gene calls are TRBV5-1 and TRBJ1-6; tentatively, D is TRBD1 (5 bases). The V gene's germline CDR1 is SGHRS and CDR2 YFSETQ. V lost 0 bases and J 7 bases, leaving 14 bases between the germline ends. The CDR3 runs to 16 residues. The CDR3 sequence: CASSLVTERGNSPLHF. DNA for the CDR3: TGCGCCAGCAGCTTGGTTACGGAACGGGGGAATTCACCCCTCCACTTT.

The table lists this clonotype with a few counts. V is TRBV7-2 and J is TRBJ2-3, with 8 bases that match TRBD1. J lost 5 bases, V lost 4 bases, and 8 bases had no gene match. Looked up from germline, CDR1 is SGHTA and CDR2 is FQGNSA. This CDR3 is built from 15 residues. CDR3 sequence reads: CASSYKTGVLDTQYF. The CDR3 DNA is TGTGCCAGCAGCTATAAGACAGGGGTCTTAGATACGCAGTATTTT.

This clonotype was seen ten or more times. Here the CDR3 DNA reads TGCAGTGCTAGAGAACCAGACAGGAACACTGAAGCTTTCTTT. Translation: CSAREPDRNTEAFF. This rearrangement joins TRBV20-1 to TRBJ1-1; a weak D match, TRBD1 (5 bases). V lost 0 bases and J 1 base, leaving 9 bases between the germline ends. The length of the CDR3 is 14 residues. Germline CDR1 is DFQATT and CDR2 is SNEGSKA (reference sequence).